This is a list of T cell receptor beta chains from one sample in a study of control samples from healthy donors and cancer patients. The assay was immunoSEQ multiplex PCR, and TCRdb's table has in-frame clones only and misses some. The table records around 81,000 clones, approximately 93% of them present only once. Sequences were obtained from blood. The receptors derive from a woman in her thirties in good health. The CDR3 runs from the conserved cysteine through the conserved F or W. D genes are given only for firm matches. For some rows the clone size is stated as once, few or many, or as a class when expanded; others skip it.

V gene: TRBV29-1
D gene: TRBD1
J gene: TRBJ1-5
clone size: once
CDR3 DNA: TGCAGCGTTGGACAGGGTAGAAATCAGCCCCAGCATTTT
CDR3 protein: CSVGQGRNQPQHF

V gene: TRBV9
D gene: NA
J gene: TRBJ1-6
clone size: NA
CDR3 DNA: TGTGCCAGCAGCGTAATGGGGAATTCACCCCTCCACTTT
CDR3 protein: CASSVMGNSPLHF

V gene: TRBV7-6
D gene: NA
J gene: TRBJ1-1
clone size: NA
CDR3 DNA: TGTGCCAGCAGCTTATGGAGGATGGGGAACACTGAAGCTTTCTTT
CDR3 protein: CASSLWRMGNTEAFF

V gene: TRBV5-4
D gene: TRBD2
J gene: TRBJ2-7
clone size: NA
CDR3 DNA: TGTGCCAGCAGCATAGCGGGGGTTAGCTCCTACGAGCAGTACTTC
CDR3 protein: CASSIAGVSSYEQYF

V gene: TRBV10-3
D gene: TRBD2
J gene: TRBJ2-7
clone size: few
CDR3 DNA: TGTGCCATCCGGCATAGCCCTCCCGGGCGGGAGGGCAGCGAGCAGTACTTC
CDR3 protein: CAIRHSPPGREGSEQYF

V gene: TRBV27
D gene: TRBD1
J gene: TRBJ1-2
clone size: once
CDR3 DNA: TGTGCCAGCAGTGACAGGGGCACCGATATCCACTTCGGCTACACCTTC
CDR3 protein: CASSDRGTDIHFGYTF

V gene: TRBV4-1
D gene: NA
J gene: TRBJ2-1
clone size: NA
CDR3 DNA: TGCGCCAGCAGCGGGCAGCCCTACAATGAGCAGTTCTTC
CDR3 protein: CASSGQPYNEQFF

V gene: TRBV2
D gene: NA
J gene: TRBJ1-1
clone size: NA
CDR3 DNA: TGTGCCAGCAGTGGTTCCACTGAAGCTTTCTTT
CDR3 protein: CASSGSTEAFF

V gene: TRBV4-1
D gene: NA
J gene: TRBJ1-1
clone size: NA
CDR3 DNA: TGCGCCAGCAGCCAAGTTTTCATGACGGGGTTAAGAGCTTTCTTT
CDR3 protein: CASSQVFMTGLRAFF

V gene: TRBV6-6
D gene: NA
J gene: TRBJ1-3
clone size: NA
CDR3 DNA: TGTGCCAGCAGGGACACGTTCTCTGGAAACACCATATATTTT
CDR3 protein: CASRDTFSGNTIYF

V gene: TRBV27
D gene: TRBD2
J gene: TRBJ2-7
clone size: NA
CDR3 DNA: TGTGCCACCGGTTCGGGACTAGCGGGAGCAGGACTTCATGAGCAGTACTTC
CDR3 protein: CATGSGLAGAGLHEQYF

V gene: TRBV15
D gene: NA
J gene: TRBJ1-2
clone size: NA
CDR3 DNA: TGTGCCACCAGCAGAGATCTCGGAGGACCGCCGCGTGGGGGCTACACCTTC
CDR3 protein: CATSRDLGGPPRGGYTF

V gene: TRBV11-2
D gene: NA
J gene: TRBJ2-1
clone size: NA
CDR3 DNA: TGTGCCAGCACCCCCTGGGCTGAATCCTACAATGAGCAGTTCTTC
CDR3 protein: CASTPWAESYNEQFF

V gene: TRBV14
D gene: NA
J gene: TRBJ1-2
clone size: NA
CDR3 DNA: TGTGCCAGCAGCCAAGATAGGAACTATGGCTACACCTTC
CDR3 protein: CASSQDRNYGYTF

V gene: TRBV6-6
D gene: NA
J gene: TRBJ1-3
clone size: once
CDR3 DNA: TGTGCCAGCAGTTACGATCTGAGGGAGGCTGGAAACACCATATATTTT
CDR3 protein: CASSYDLREAGNTIYF

V gene: TRBV5-1
D gene: NA
J gene: TRBJ2-5
clone size: NA
CDR3 DNA: TGCGCCAGCAGTCCTGACAGGGCGGGAGGAGAGACCCAGTACTTC
CDR3 protein: CASSPDRAGGETQYF

V gene: TRBV11-2
D gene: NA
J gene: TRBJ2-7
clone size: NA
CDR3 DNA: TGTGCCAGCAGCACAAGGGGCTACGAGCAGTACTTC
CDR3 protein: CASSTRGYEQYF

V gene: TRBV30
D gene: NA
J gene: TRBJ2-7
clone size: NA
CDR3 DNA: TGTGCCTGGGGTGCAGGTCGGGCGCGAGAGCAGTACTTC
CDR3 protein: CAWGAGRAREQYF

V gene: TRBV5-4
D gene: NA
J gene: TRBJ2-3
clone size: NA
CDR3 DNA: TGTGCCAGCAGCCCTCGTTTTAGTGATTACACAGATACGCAGTATTTT
CDR3 protein: CASSPRFSDYTDTQYF

V gene: TRBV28
D gene: TRBD1
J gene: TRBJ2-5
clone size: once
CDR3 DNA: TGTGCCAGCAGCTTCGACAGGGGGCTCTTAGGGGAGACCCAGTACTTC
CDR3 protein: CASSFDRGLLGETQYF

V gene: TRBV6-2/TRBV6-3
D gene: TRBD2
J gene: TRBJ2-1
clone size: NA
CDR3 DNA: TGTGCCAGCAGTTACTACGAGCGGGGGAGGTACAATGAGCAGTTCTTC
CDR3 protein: CASSYYERGRYNEQFF

V gene: TRBV12-3/TRBV12-4
D gene: NA
J gene: TRBJ1-1
clone size: NA
CDR3 DNA: TGTGCCAGCAGTTTATCGTGGAACACTGAAGCTTTCTTT
CDR3 protein: CASSLSWNTEAFF

V gene: TRBV27
D gene: TRBD1
J gene: TRBJ2-2
clone size: NA
CDR3 DNA: TGTGCCAGCAGACGACAGGGGCGGACCGGGGAGCTGTTTTTT
CDR3 protein: CASRRQGRTGELFF

V gene: TRBV10-3
D gene: NA
J gene: TRBJ2-2
clone size: NA
CDR3 DNA: TGTGCCATCAGTGACACAGGGCGGTCCGGGGAGCTGTTTTTT
CDR3 protein: CAISDTGRSGELFF

V gene: TRBV7-9
D gene: NA
J gene: TRBJ2-7
clone size: NA
CDR3 DNA: TGTGCCAGCAGCTTCGAGGTGTACGAGCAGTACTTC
CDR3 protein: CASSFEVYEQYF

V gene: TRBV2
D gene: TRBD2
J gene: TRBJ2-7
clone size: once
CDR3 DNA: TGTGCCAGCAGTGGTAGCGGGAATACCTTCTACGAGCAGTACTTC
CDR3 protein: CASSGSGNTFYEQYF

V gene: TRBV5-1
D gene: NA
J gene: TRBJ1-1
clone size: NA
CDR3 DNA: TGCGCCAGCAGCTTGGCTGGACAACCGAACACTGAAGCTTTCTTT
CDR3 protein: CASSLAGQPNTEAFF

V gene: TRBV6-5
D gene: NA
J gene: TRBJ1-2
clone size: NA
CDR3 DNA: TGTGCCAGCAGTTACTCCCGGACTGCAGCTAACTATGGCTACACCTTC
CDR3 protein: CASSYSRTAANYGYTF

V gene: TRBV19
D gene: TRBD1
J gene: TRBJ1-5
clone size: NA
CDR3 DNA: TGTGCCAGTAGCGACAGGGGAGGCCAGCCCCAGCATTTT
CDR3 protein: CASSDRGGQPQHF

V gene: TRBV28
D gene: NA
J gene: TRBJ1-3
clone size: NA
CDR3 DNA: TGTGCCAGCATCTCTGGAAACACCATATATTTT
CDR3 protein: CASISGNTIYF

V gene: TRBV4-1
D gene: NA
J gene: TRBJ1-4
clone size: NA
CDR3 DNA: TGCGCCAGCAGCCAAGGGAGTTGGGGGGGTAATGAAAAACTGTTTTTT
CDR3 protein: CASSQGSWGGNEKLFF

V gene: TRBV19
D gene: NA
J gene: TRBJ1-1
clone size: NA
CDR3 DNA: TGTGCCAGTAGTGCCGGACCGTTGAACACTGAAGCTTTCTTT
CDR3 protein: CASSAGPLNTEAFF

V gene: TRBV24-1
D gene: NA
J gene: TRBJ1-2
clone size: NA
CDR3 DNA: TGTGCCACCAGTGACTCTGACAGTTGGGGCTATGGCTACACCTTC
CDR3 protein: CATSDSDSWGYGYTF

V gene: TRBV5-6
D gene: NA
J gene: TRBJ1-2
clone size: NA
CDR3 DNA: TGTGCCAGCAGCCCAGGGTTTAGTGATGGCTACACCTTC
CDR3 protein: CASSPGFSDGYTF

V gene: TRBV5-5
D gene: NA
J gene: TRBJ2-5
clone size: NA
CDR3 DNA: TGTGCCAGCAACCCGTCGGCGGTGGAGACCCAGTACTTC
CDR3 protein: CASNPSAVETQYF

V gene: TRBV6-5
D gene: TRBD2
J gene: TRBJ2-2
clone size: NA
CDR3 DNA: TGTGCCAGCAGTTCGCGACTAGCTGGGACCGGGGAGCTGTTTTTT
CDR3 protein: CASSSRLAGTGELFF

V gene: TRBV6-1
D gene: NA
J gene: TRBJ2-5
clone size: NA
CDR3 DNA: TGTGCCAGCAGTGAAACTTATAGGGGGGGTTCGGTGGGAGAGACCCAGTACTTC
CDR3 protein: CASSETYRGGSVGETQYF

V gene: TRBV10-3
D gene: NA
J gene: TRBJ1-6
clone size: NA
CDR3 DNA: TGTGCCATCAGTGAGTCGAGATCTAACTCCTATAATTCACCCCTCCACTTT
CDR3 protein: CAISESRSNSYNSPLHF

V gene: TRBV5-4
D gene: TRBD1
J gene: TRBJ2-7
clone size: NA
CDR3 DNA: TGTGCCAGCAGCCTGGGACAGAACTACGAGCAGTACTTC
CDR3 protein: CASSLGQNYEQYF

V gene: TRBV5-4
D gene: TRBD1
J gene: TRBJ2-2
clone size: NA
CDR3 DNA: TGTGCCAGCAGCCTGGGACAGACCGGGGAGCTGTTTTTT
CDR3 protein: CASSLGQTGELFF

V gene: TRBV11-3
D gene: NA
J gene: TRBJ1-6
clone size: NA
CDR3 DNA: TGTGCCAGCAGCTTAGAAGGCAACTCACCCCTCCACTTT
CDR3 protein: CASSLEGNSPLHF

V gene: TRBV25-1
D gene: NA
J gene: TRBJ2-5
clone size: NA
CDR3 DNA: TGTGCCAGCAGTGAAAGGTTGGGGTTGCACCGTGGGGAGACCCAGTACTTC
CDR3 protein: CASSERLGLHRGETQYF

V gene: TRBV23-1
D gene: TRBD2
J gene: TRBJ2-1
clone size: NA
CDR3 DNA: TGCGCCAGCAGTCAATCGAGGGGACTAGCGGGAGAGTTCTACAATGAGCAGTTCTTC
CDR3 protein: CASSQSRGLAGEFYNEQFF

V gene: TRBV5-4
D gene: NA
J gene: TRBJ2-7
clone size: NA
CDR3 DNA: TGTGCCAGCAGCCTCACAGGGTCCCCCTACGAGCAGTACTTC
CDR3 protein: CASSLTGSPYEQYF

V gene: TRBV13
D gene: NA
J gene: TRBJ1-2
clone size: NA
CDR3 DNA: TGTGCCAGCAGCCCCCGGACAGAAAACTATGGCTACACCTTC
CDR3 protein: CASSPRTENYGYTF

V gene: TRBV11-3
D gene: TRBD1
J gene: TRBJ1-1
clone size: once
CDR3 DNA: TGTGCCAGCAGCCCCCAGGGGGGAGACACTGAAGCTTTCTTT
CDR3 protein: CASSPQGGDTEAFF

V gene: TRBV12-3/TRBV12-4
D gene: NA
J gene: TRBJ1-5
clone size: once
CDR3 DNA: TGTGCCAGCAACAGGGGCAATCAGCCCCAGCATTTT
CDR3 protein: CASNRGNQPQHF

V gene: TRBV7-9
D gene: NA
J gene: TRBJ1-4
clone size: NA
CDR3 DNA: TGTGCCAGCAGCTTAGTCCCGATCTCAATAACTAATGAAAAACTGTTTTTT
CDR3 protein: CASSLVPISITNEKLFF

V gene: TRBV12-3/TRBV12-4
D gene: NA
J gene: TRBJ1-2
clone size: NA
CDR3 DNA: TGTGCCAGCAGTTCCCGGACGGAGAGGGGCTACACCTTC
CDR3 protein: CASSSRTERGYTF

V gene: TRBV21-1
D gene: NA
J gene: TRBJ2-4
clone size: NA
CDR3 DNA: TGTGCCAGCAGCAAAGGAAAGGAAAACATTCAGTACTTC
CDR3 protein: CASSKGKENIQYF